A selection of T cell receptor beta chains follows, all from one sample in a study of early T cells in non-severe SARS-CoV-2 infection. TCRdb fed the 5' RACE reads into MiXCR, producing one record per CDR3 protein. The sample shows 70,000 to 75,000 distinct CDR3 sequences, roughly an eighth of them seen only once. The sequenced material came from whole blood. The receptors shown here come from an adult who was a healthcare worker with PCR-confirmed SARS-CoV-2 infection or an uninfected control (not recorded which). The CDR3 runs from the conserved cysteine through the conserved F or W. A D gene is named only where the DNA matches it firmly. Clone sizes are given selectively: once, few, many, or a class where the clone is expanded.

TRBV19,few,TRBJ2-2,-,CASQGGPTPRGELFF,TGTGCCTCACAAGGGGGGCCCACTCCCCGCGGGGAGCTGTTTTTT
TRBV11-2,-,TRBJ2-1,TRBD2,CASSLEDRLAGEVSRGYNEQFF,TGTGCCAGCAGCTTAGAAGACCGGCTAGCGGGAGAAGTTTCGAGAGGGTACAATGAGCAGTTCTTC
TRBV20-1,few,TRBJ2-1,-,CSAREGGNEQFF,TGCAGTGCTAGGGAGGGCGGGAATGAGCAGTTCTTC
TRBV18,few,TRBJ2-7,TRBD1,CASSPQYRGEQYF,TGTGCCAGCTCACCTCAGTACAGGGGCGAGCAGTACTTC
TRBV7-2,-,TRBJ2-1,TRBD2,CASSPSGGVFNEQFF,TGTGCCAGCAGCCCGAGCGGGGGGGTTTTCAATGAGCAGTTCTTC
TRBV6-1,-,TRBJ1-5,-,CASSEESGSNQPQHF,TGTGCCAGCAGTGAAGAATCGGGTAGCAATCAGCCCCAGCATTTT
TRBV21-1,few,TRBJ2-7,-,CASSKGLAGYEQYF,TGTGCCAGCAGCAAAGGACTAGCGGGGTACGAGCAGTACTTC
TRBV7-9,many,TRBJ2-7,-,CASSLVAKVHEQYF,TGTGCCAGCAGCTTAGTTGCGAAGGTCCACGAGCAGTACTTC
TRBV10-2,many,TRBJ2-1,-,CASSESTNEQFF,TGCGCCAGCAGTGAGTCGACAAATGAGCAGTTCTTC
TRBV10-1,-,TRBJ2-2,-,CASSERVPGELFF,TGCGCCAGCAGTGAAAGGGTCCCCGGGGAGCTGTTTTTT
TRBV25-1,-,TRBJ2-7,-,CASSASGTRGEQYF,TGTGCCAGCAGTGCCTCCGGGACCCGCGGCGAGCAGTACTTC
TRBV7-2,many,TRBJ1-1,-,CASIRSGSQNTEAFF,TGTGCCAGCATCCGTTCCGGGAGTCAGAACACTGAAGCTTTCTTT
TRBV11-2,-,TRBJ2-6,TRBD1,CASRPLQGLSGANVLTF,TGTGCCAGCAGACCCCTACAGGGGCTCTCTGGGGCCAACGTCCTGACTTTC
TRBV11-2,-,TRBJ2-5,TRBD2,CASSFGSGRLETQYF,TGTGCCAGCAGCTTTGGTAGCGGGCGTCTAGAGACCCAGTACTTC
TRBV27,few,TRBJ2-7,TRBD1,CASSVQGGGYEQYF,TGTGCCAGCAGTGTACAGGGGGGTGGCTACGAGCAGTACTTC
TRBV7-9,-,TRBJ1-4,-,CASSLRALDEKLFF,TGTGCCAGCAGCTTGAGGGCATTGGATGAAAAACTGTTTTTT
TRBV7-2,many,TRBJ1-4,-,CASSRTQWRGEKLFF,TGTGCCAGCAGCAGGACCCAATGGAGAGGGGAAAAACTGTTTTTT
TRBV11-2,few,TRBJ2-2,-,CASSLTSGTGELFF,TGTGCCAGCAGCTTAACCAGTGGAACCGGGGAGCTGTTTTTT
TRBV7-2,-,TRBJ2-5,TRBD2,CASSLVAGEGTQYF,TGTGCCAGCAGCTTAGTAGCGGGGGAAGGGACCCAGTACTTC
TRBV6-5,few,TRBJ2-7,TRBD1,CASSYVPGAGGIYEQYF,TGTGCCAGCAGTTACGTACCCGGGGCAGGGGGCATTTACGAGCAGTACTTC
TRBV19,-,TRBJ2-2,-,CASSITRGTNTGELFF,TGTGCCAGTAGTATAACGCGCGGGACGAACACCGGGGAGCTGTTTTTT
TRBV2,many,TRBJ2-1,-,CASSEWNSYNEQFF,TGTGCCAGCAGTGAATGGAACTCCTACAATGAGCAGTTCTTC
TRBV11-3,many,TRBJ2-5,-,CASSLELYQETQYF,TGTGCCAGCAGCTTAGAACTGTACCAAGAGACCCAGTACTTC
TRBV30,-,TRBJ2-7,-,CAWSPQGWRPEQYF,TGTGCCTGGAGCCCCCAGGGTTGGCGTCCAGAGCAGTACTTC
TRBV29-1,few,TRBJ1-3,-,CSVISAGNTIYF,TGCAGCGTTATCTCCGCTGGAAACACCATATATTTT
TRBV29-1,many,TRBJ2-3,TRBD1,CSVLTDRAVTDTQYF,TGCAGCGTGCTCACGGACAGGGCAGTCACAGATACGCAGTATTTT
TRBV9,few,TRBJ1-6,TRBD1,CASSEGQQYNSPLHF,TGTGCCAGCAGCGAGGGACAGCAGTATAATTCACCCCTCCACTTT
TRBV19,many,TRBJ1-5,TRBD1,CASSQTGGRQPQHF,TGTGCCAGTAGTCAAACAGGGGGGCGTCAGCCCCAGCATTTT
TRBV2,few,TRBJ1-4,-,CASSDTRRVFF,TGTGCCAGCAGTGACACGAGAAGGGTGTTTTTT
TRBV29-1,-,TRBJ2-2,TRBD1,CSAMTGGTGELFF,TGCAGCGCAATGACAGGGGGTACCGGGGAGCTGTTTTTT
TRBV7-2,-,TRBJ2-3,-,CASSLAGRSTDTQYF,TGTGCCAGCAGCTTAGCGGGTCGTAGCACAGATACGCAGTATTTT
TRBV14,few,TRBJ2-7,-,CASSPVAGVRYEQYF,TGTGCCAGCAGCCCTGTCGCTGGGGTTCGCTACGAGCAGTACTTC
TRBV11-2,few,TRBJ2-3,-,CASSLFGGSTDTQYF,TGTGCCAGCAGCTTATTTGGGGGTTCCACAGATACGCAGTATTTT
TRBV5-1,many,TRBJ2-3,-,CASTLTALGDTQYF,TGCGCCAGCACCCTGACAGCTCTCGGCGATACGCAGTATTTT
TRBV29-1,-,TRBJ1-5,-,CSVPGEGSQPQHF,TGCAGCGTTCCCGGGGAGGGAAGCCAGCCCCAGCATTTT
TRBV11-3,many,TRBJ2-1,-,CASRREPAGNEQFF,TGTGCCAGCAGGCGGGAACCCGCGGGTAATGAGCAGTTCTTC
TRBV5-1,many,TRBJ2-7,-,CASSLVPEAEQYF,TGCGCCAGCAGCTTGGTCCCGGAGGCCGAGCAGTACTTC
TRBV7-2,many,TRBJ2-3,-,CASSLARQSLDTQYF,TGTGCCAGCAGCTTAGCTCGGCAGAGCCTAGATACGCAGTATTTT
TRBV5-5,-,TRBJ1-4,TRBD1,CASRRRGTGGMSNEKLFF,TGTGCCAGCAGACGTCGAGGGACAGGGGGTATGTCTAATGAAAAACTGTTTTTT
TRBV11-1,few,TRBJ2-5,-,CASSPPDGFQETQYF,TGTGCCAGCAGCCCCCCCGACGGGTTCCAAGAGACCCAGTACTTC
TRBV28,-,TRBJ2-3,-,CASSRPGVAEFTDTQYF,TGTGCCAGCAGTAGACCGGGGGTAGCGGAATTCACAGATACGCAGTATTTT
TRBV28,many,TRBJ2-7,TRBD1,CASSLSPDRVSSYEQYF,TGTGCCAGCAGTTTGAGCCCGGACAGGGTGAGCTCCTACGAGCAGTACTTC
TRBV7-7,many,TRBJ2-1,TRBD2,CASSPRGGSSYNEQFF,TGTGCTAGCAGCCCCCGGGGCGGGAGTTCCTACAATGAGCAGTTCTTC
TRBV12-3/TRBV12-4,-,TRBJ2-7,TRBD1,CASSLVGGGYEQYF,TGTGCCAGCAGTTTAGTAGGGGGCGGGTACGAGCAGTACTTC